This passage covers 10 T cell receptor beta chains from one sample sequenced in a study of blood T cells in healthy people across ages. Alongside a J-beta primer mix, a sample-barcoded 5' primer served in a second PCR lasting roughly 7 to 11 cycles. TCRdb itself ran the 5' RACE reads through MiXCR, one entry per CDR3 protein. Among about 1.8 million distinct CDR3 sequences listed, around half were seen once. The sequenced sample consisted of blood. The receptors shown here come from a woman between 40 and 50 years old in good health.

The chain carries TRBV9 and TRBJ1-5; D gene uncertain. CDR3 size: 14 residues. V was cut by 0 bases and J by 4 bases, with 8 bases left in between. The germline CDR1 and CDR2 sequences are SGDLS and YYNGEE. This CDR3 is CASSVGAGNQPQHF. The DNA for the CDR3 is TGTGCCAGCAGCGTAGGGGCGGGAAATCAGCCCCAGCATTTT. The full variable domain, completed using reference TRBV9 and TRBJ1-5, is DSGVTQTPKHLITATGQRVTLRCSPRSGDLSVYWYQQSLDQGLQFLIQYYNGEERAKGNILERFSAQQFPDLHSELNLSSLELGDSALYFCASSVGAGNQPQHFGDGTRLSIL.

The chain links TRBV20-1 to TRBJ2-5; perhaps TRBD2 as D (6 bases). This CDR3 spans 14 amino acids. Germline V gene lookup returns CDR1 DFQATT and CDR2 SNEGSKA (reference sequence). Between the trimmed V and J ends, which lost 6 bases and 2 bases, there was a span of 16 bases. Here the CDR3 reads CSAPPMGGQETQYF. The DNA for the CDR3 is TGCAGTGCGCCCCCGATGGGGGGTCAAGAGACCCAGTACTTC.

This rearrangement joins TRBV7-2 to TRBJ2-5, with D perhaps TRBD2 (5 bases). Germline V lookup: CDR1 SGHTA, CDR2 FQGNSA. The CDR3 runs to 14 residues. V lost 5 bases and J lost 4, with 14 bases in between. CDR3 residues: CASSLGNPVETQYF. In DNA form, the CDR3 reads TGTGCCAGCAGCCTCGGGAATCCGGTAGAGACCCAGTACTTC.

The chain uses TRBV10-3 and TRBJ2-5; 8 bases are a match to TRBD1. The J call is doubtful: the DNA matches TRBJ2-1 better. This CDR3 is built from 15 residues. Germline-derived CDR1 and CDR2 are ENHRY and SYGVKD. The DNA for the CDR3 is TGTGCCACAAAGGCCGGGACAGGTCCCCAAGAGACCCAGTTCTTC. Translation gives CATKAGTGPQETQFF.

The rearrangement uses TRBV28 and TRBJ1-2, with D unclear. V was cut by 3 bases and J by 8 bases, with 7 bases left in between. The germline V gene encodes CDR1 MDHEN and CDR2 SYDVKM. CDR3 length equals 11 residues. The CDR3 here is CASSLWRGYTF. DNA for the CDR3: TGTGCCAGCAGTTTGTGGAGAGGCTACACCTTC.

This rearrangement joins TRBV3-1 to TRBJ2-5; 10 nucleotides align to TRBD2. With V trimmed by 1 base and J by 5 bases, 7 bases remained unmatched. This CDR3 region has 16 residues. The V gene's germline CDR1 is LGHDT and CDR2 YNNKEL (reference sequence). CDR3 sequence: CASSQGASGGVETQYF. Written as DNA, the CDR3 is TGTGCCAGCAGCCAAGGCGCTAGCGGGGGCGTGGAGACCCAGTACTTC.

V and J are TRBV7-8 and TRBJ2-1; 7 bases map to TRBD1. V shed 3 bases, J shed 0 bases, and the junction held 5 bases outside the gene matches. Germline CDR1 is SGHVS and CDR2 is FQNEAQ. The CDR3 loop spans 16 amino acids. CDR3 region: CASSLWDRASYNEQFF. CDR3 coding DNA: TGTGCCAGCAGCTTGTGGGACAGAGCCTCCTACAATGAGCAGTTCTTC. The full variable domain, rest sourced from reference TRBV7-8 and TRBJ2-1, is GAGVSQSPRYKVAKRGQDVALRCDPISGHVSLFWYQQALGQGPEFLTYFQNEAQLDKSGLPSDRFFAERPEGSVSTLKIQRTQQEDSAVYLCASSLWDRASYNEQFFGPGTRLTVL.

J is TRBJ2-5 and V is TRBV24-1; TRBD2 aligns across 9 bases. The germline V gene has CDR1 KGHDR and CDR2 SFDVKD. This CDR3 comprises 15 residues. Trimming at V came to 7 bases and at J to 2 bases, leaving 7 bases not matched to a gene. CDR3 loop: CATSPGLAVQETQYF. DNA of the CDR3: TGTGCCACCAGCCCGGGACTAGCCGTTCAAGAGACCCAGTACTTC.

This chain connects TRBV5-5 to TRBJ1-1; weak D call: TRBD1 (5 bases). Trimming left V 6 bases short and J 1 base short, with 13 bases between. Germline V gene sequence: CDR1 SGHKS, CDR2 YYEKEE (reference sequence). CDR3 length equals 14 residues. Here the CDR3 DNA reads TGTGCCAGCACCGGGGGTTTGGGGAACACTGAAGCTTTCTTT. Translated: CASTGGLGNTEAFF. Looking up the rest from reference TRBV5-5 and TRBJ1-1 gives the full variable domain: DAGVTQSPTHLIKTRGQQVTLRCSPISGHKSVSWYQQVLGQGPQFIFQYYEKEERGRGNFPDRFSARQFPNYSSELNVNALLLGDSALYLCASTGGLGNTEAFFGQGTRLTVV.

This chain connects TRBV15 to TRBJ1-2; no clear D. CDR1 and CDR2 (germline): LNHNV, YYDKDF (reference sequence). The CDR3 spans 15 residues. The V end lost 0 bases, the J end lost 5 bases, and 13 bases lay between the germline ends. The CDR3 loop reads CATSRDSVGTYGYTF. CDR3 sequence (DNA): TGTGCCACCAGCAGAGACTCGGTCGGAACATATGGCTACACCTTC.